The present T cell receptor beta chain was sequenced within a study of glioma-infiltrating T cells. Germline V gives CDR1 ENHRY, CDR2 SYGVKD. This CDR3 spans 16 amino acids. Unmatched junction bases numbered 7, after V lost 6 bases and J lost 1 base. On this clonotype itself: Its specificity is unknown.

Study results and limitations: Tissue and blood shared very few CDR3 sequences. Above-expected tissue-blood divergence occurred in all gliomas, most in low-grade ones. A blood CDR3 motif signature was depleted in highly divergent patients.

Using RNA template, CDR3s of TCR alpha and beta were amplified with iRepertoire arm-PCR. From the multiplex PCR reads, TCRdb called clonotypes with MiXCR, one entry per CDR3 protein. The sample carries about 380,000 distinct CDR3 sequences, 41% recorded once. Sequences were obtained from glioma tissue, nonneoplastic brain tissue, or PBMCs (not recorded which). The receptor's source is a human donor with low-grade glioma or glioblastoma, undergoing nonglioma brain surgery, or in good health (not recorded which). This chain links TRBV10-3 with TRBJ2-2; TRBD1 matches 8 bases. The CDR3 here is CAIRRDRFLNTGELFF. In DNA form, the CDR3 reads TGTGCCATCAGGAGGGACAGGTTCTTGAACACCGGGGAGCTGTTTTTT.